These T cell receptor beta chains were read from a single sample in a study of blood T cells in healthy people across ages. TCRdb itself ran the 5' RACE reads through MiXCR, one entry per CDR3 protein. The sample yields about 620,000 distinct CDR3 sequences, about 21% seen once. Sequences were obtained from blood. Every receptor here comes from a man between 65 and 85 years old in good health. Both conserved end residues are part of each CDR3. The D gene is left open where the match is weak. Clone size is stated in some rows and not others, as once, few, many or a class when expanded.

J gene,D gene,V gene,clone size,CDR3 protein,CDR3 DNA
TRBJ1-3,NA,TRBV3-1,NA,CASSQTQPGQSGNTIYF,TGTGCCAGCAGTCAAACTCAACCGGGACAATCTGGAAACACCATATATTTT
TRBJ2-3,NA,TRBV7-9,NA,CASSGYRDTDTQYF,TGTGCCAGCAGCGGCTACCGGGACACAGATACGCAGTATTTT
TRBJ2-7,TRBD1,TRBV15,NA,CATSSRGQGVNEQYF,TGTGCCACCAGCAGTAGAGGACAGGGAGTAAACGAGCAGTACTTC
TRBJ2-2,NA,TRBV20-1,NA,CSARSQGNTGELFF,TGCAGTGCTAGGTCGCAGGGGAACACCGGGGAGCTGTTTTTT
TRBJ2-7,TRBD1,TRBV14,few,CASSLDRDGEQYF,TGTGCCAGCAGCCTTGACAGGGATGGGGAACAGTACTTC
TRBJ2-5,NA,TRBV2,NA,CASSQTSQYF,TGTGCCAGCAGTCAGACGTCCCAGTACTTC
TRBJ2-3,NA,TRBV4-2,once,CASSPPAEGADTQYF,TGTGCCAGCAGCCCCCCAGCGGAGGGCGCAGATACGCAGTATTTT
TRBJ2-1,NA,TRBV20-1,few,CSARDIAGSYNEQFF,TGCAGTGCTAGAGATATCGCCGGGAGCTACAATGAGCAGTTCTTC
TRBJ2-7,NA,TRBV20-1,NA,CSAREWGAVLYEQYF,TGCAGTGCTAGAGAATGGGGGGCGGTTCTCTACGAGCAGTACTTC
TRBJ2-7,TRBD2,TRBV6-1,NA,CASSRLAGEGAYEQYF,TGTGCCAGCAGCAGACTAGCGGGAGAAGGGGCCTACGAGCAGTACTTC
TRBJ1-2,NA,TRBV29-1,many,CSVELLTSTDGYTF,TGCAGCGTTGAACTTCTAACCTCTACGGATGGCTACACCTTC
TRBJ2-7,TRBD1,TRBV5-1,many,CASSLAGWGQGDEQYF,TGCGCCAGCAGCTTGGCCGGGTGGGGACAGGGAGACGAGCAGTACTTC
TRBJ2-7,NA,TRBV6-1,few,CASKNYEQYF,TGTGCCAGCAAGAACTACGAGCAGTACTTC
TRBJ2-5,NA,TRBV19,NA,CASSTPGTQETQYF,TGTGCCAGTAGTACGCCGGGTACACAAGAGACCCAGTACTTC
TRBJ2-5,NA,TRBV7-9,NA,CASSLQDLETQYF,TGTGCCAGCAGCCTACAGGACCTGGAGACCCAGTACTTC
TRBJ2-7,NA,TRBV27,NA,CASSSPRKWDEQYF,TGTGCCAGCAGTTCCCCCCGGAAGTGGGACGAGCAGTACTTC
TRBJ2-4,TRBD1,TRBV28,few,CASSRGQGTYSSKNIQYF,TGTGCCAGCAGTCGTGGACAGGGGACTTACTCGTCCAAAAACATTCAGTACTTC
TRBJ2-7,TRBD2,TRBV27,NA,CASRLAGGLTYEQYF,TGTGCCAGCAGACTAGCGGGAGGGCTCACCTACGAGCAGTACTTC
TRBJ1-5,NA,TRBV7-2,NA,CASSKGDYQPQHF,TGTGCCAGCAGCAAAGGGGATTATCAGCCCCAGCATTTT